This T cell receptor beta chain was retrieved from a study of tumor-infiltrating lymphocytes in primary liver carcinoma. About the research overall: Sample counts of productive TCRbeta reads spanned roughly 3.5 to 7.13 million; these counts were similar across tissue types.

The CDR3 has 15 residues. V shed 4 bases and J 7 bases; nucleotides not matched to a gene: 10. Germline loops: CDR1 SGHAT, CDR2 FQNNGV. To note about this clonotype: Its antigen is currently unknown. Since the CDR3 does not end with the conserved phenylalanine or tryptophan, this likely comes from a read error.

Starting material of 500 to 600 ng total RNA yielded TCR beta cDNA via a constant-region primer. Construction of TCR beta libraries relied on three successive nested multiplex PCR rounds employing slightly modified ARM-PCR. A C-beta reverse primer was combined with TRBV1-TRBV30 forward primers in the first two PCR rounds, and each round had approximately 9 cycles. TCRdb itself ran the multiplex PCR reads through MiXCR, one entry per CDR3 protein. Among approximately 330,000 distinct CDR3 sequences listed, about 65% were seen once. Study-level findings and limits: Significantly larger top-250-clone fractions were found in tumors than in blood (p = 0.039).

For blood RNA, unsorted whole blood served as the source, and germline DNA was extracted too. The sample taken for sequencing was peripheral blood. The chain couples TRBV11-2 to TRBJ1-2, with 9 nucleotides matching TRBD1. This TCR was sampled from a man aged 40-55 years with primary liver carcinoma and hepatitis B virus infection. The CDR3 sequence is CASSYTGGCSLGYTL. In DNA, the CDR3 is TGTGCCAGCAGCTATACAGGGGGCTGCTCCCTTGGCTACACCTTA.